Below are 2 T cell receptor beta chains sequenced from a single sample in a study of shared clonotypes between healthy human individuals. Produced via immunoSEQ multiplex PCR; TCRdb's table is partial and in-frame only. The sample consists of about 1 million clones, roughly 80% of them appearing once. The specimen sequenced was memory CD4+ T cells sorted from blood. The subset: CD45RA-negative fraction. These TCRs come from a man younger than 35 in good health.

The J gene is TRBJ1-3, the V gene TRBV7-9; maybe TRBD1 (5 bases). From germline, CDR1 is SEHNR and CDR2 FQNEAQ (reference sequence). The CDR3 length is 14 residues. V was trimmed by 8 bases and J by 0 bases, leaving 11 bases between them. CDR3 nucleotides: TGTGCCAGCGGGGGTCCGAACTCTGGAAACACCATATATTTT. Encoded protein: CASGGPNSGNTIYF.

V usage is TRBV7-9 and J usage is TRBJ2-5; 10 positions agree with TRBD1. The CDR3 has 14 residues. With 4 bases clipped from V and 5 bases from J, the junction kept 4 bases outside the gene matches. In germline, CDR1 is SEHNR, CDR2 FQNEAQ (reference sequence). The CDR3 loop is CASSSKGQGETQYF. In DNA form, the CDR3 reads TGTGCCAGCAGCTCGAAGGGACAGGGGGAGACCCAGTACTTC.